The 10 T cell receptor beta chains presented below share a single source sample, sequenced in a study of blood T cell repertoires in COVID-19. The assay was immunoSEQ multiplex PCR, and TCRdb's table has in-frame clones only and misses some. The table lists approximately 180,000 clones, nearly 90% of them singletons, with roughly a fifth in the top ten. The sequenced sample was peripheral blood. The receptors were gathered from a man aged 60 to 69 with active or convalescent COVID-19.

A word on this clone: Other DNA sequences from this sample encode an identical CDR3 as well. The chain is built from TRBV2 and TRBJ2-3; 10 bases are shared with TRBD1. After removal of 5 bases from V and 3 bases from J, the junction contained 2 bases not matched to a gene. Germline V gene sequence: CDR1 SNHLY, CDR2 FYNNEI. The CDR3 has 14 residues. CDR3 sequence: CASSRDRGTDTQYF. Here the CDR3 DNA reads TGTGCCAGCAGTCGGGACAGGGGAACAGATACGCAGTATTTT.

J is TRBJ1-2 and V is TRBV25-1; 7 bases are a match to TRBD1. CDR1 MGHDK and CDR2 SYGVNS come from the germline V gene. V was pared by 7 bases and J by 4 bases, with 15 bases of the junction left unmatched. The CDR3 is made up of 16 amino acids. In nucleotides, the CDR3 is TGTGCCAGCAACCCCAGGGGGGCTCCTGCGTTCTATGGCTACACCTTC. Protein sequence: CASNPRGAPAFYGYTF.

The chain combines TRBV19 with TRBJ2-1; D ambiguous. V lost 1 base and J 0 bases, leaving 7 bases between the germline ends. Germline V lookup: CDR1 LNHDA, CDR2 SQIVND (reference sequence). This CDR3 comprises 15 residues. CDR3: CASSIGPGSYNEQFF. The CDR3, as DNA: TGTGCCAGTAGTATAGGACCGGGCTCCTACAATGAGCAGTTCTTC. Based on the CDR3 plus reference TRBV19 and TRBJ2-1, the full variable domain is DGGITQSPKYLFRKEGQNVTLSCEQNLNHDAMYWYRQDPGQGLRLIYYSQIVNDFQKGDIAEGYSVSREKKESFPLTVTSAQKNPTAFYLCASSIGPGSYNEQFFGPGTRLTVL.

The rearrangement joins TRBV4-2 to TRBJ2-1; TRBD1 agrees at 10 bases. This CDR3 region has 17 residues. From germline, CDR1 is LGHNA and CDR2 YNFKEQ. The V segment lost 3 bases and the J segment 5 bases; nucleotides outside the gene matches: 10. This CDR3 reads CASSHASGTGAHNEQFF. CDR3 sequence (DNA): TGTGCCAGCAGCCATGCCTCCGGGACAGGGGCCCACAATGAGCAGTTCTTC.

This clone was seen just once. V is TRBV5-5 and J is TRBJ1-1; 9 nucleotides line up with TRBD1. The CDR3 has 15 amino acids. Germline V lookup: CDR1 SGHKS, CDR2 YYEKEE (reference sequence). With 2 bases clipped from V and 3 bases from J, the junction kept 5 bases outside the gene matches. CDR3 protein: CASSLITGGYTEAFF. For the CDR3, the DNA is TGTGCCAGCAGCTTAATAACAGGGGGCTACACTGAAGCTTTCTTT.

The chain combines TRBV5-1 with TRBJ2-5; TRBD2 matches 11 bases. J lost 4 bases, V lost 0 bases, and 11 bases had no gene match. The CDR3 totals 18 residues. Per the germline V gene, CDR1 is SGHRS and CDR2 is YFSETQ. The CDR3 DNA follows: TGCGCCAGCAGCTTGGGTAGCGGGGGGGCTTTAACCGGAGAGACCCAGTACTTC. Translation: CASSLGSGGALTGETQYF. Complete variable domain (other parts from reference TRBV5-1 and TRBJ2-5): KAGVTQTPRYLIKTRGQQVTLSCSPISGHRSVSWYQQTPGQGLQFLFEYFSETQRNKGNFPGRFSGRQFSNSRSEMNVSTLELGDSALYLCASSLGSGGALTGETQYFGPGTRLLVL.

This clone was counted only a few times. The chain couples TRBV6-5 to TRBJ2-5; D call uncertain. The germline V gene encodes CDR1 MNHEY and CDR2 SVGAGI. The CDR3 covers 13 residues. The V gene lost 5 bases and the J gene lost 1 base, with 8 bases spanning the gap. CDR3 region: CASSPAVQETQYF. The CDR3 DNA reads TGTGCCAGCAGTCCCGCAGTCCAAGAGACCCAGTACTTC.

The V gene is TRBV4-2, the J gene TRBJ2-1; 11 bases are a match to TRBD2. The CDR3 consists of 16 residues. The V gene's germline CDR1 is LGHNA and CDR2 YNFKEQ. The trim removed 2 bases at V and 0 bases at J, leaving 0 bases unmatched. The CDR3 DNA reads TGTGCCAGCAGCCAACTAGCGGGGGGCTCCTACAATGAGCAGTTCTTC. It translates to CASSQLAGGSYNEQFF.

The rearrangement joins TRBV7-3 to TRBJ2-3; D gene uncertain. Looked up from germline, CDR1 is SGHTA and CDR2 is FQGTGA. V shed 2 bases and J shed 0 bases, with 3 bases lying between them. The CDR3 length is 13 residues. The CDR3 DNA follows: TGTGCCAGCAGCTTACTTAGCACAGATACGCAGTATTTT. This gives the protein CASSLLSTDTQYF.

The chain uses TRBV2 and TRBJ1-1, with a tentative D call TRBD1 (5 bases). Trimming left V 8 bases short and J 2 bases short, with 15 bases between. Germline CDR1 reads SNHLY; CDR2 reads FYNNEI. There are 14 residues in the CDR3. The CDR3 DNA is TGTGCCAGCGCTAAGGACCAGGGAAACACTGAAGCTTTCTTT. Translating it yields CASAKDQGNTEAFF. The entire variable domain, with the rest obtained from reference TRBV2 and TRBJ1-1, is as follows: EPEVTQTPSHQVTQMGQEVILRCVPISNHLYFYWYRQILGQKVEFLVSFYNNEISEKSEIFDDQFSVERPDGSNFTLKIRSTKLEDSAMYFCASAKDQGNTEAFFGQGTRLTVV.